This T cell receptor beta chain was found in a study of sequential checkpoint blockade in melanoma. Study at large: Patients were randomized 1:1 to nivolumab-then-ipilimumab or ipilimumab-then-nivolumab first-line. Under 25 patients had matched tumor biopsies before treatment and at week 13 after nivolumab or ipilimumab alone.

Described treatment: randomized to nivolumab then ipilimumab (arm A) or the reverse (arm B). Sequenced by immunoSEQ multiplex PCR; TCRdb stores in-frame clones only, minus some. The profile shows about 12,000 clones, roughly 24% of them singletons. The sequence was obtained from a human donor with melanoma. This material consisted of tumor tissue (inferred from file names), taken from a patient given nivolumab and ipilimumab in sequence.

For the CDR3, the DNA is TGTGCCAGCAGTTTGCAGGGGAGATATGGCTACACCTTC. Translating gives CASSLQGRYGYTF. The J gene is TRBJ1-2, the V gene TRBV28; a weak D match, TRBD1 (6 bases). Per the germline V gene, CDR1 is MDHEN and CDR2 is SYDVKM. The CDR3 is 13 amino acids. V dropped 3 bases and J dropped 5 bases, with 10 bases sitting between them.